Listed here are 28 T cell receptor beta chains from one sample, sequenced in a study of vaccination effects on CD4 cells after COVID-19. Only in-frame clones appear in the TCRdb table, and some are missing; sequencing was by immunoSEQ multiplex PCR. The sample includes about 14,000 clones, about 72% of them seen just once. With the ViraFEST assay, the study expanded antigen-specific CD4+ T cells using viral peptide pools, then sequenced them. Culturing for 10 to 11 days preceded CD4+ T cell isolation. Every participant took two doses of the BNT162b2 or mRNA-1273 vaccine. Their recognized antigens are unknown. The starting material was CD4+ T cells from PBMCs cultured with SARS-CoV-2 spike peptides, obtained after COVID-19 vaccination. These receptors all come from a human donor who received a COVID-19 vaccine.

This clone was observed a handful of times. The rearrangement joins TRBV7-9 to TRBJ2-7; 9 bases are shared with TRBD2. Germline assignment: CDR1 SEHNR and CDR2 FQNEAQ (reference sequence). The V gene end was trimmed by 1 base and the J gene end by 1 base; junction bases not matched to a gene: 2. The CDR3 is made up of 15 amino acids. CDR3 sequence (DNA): TGTGCCAGCAGCTTAGGTCTAGCGGGGTCCTACGAGCAGTACTTC. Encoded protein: CASSLGLAGSYEQYF.

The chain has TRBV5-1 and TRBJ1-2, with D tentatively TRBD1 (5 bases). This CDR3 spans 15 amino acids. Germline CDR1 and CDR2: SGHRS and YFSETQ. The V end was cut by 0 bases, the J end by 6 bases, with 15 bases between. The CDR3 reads CASSLERGAIDGYTF. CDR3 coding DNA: TGCGCCAGCAGCTTGGAGCGCGGGGCCATCGATGGCTACACCTTC.

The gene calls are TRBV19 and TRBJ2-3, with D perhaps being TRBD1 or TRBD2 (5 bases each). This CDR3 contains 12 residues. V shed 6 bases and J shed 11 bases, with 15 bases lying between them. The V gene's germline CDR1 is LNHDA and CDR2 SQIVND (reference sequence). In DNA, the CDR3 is TGTGCCAGTAGGGATCAGGGTCGGGGGCAGTATTTT. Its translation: CASRDQGRGQYF.

DNA for the CDR3: TGTGCCACTAGCGGGAGTTTGGCCGAGCAGTACTTC. Amino acids: CATSGSLAEQYF. The chain recombines TRBV27 with TRBJ2-7, with 10 positions matching TRBD2. The V segment lost 10 bases and the J segment 6 bases; nucleotides outside the gene matches: 6. The CDR3 contains 12 residues. The germline gives CDR1 MNHEY, CDR2 SMNVEV (reference sequence).

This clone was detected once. The CDR3 protein is CASSEVMEKLFF. The CDR3 DNA sequence: TGTGCCAGCAGTGAAGTCATGGAAAAACTGTTTTTT. This rearrangement joins TRBV2 to TRBJ1-4; no clear D gene. Germline V gene sequence: CDR1 SNHLY, CDR2 FYNNEI. V was shortened by 1 base and J by 8 bases, with 5 bases between the two germline ends. The CDR3 sequence is 12 residues long.

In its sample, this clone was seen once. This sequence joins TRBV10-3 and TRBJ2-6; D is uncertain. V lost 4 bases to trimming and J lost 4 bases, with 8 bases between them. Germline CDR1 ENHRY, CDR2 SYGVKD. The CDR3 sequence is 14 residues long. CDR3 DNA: TGTGCCATCAGTGGAACGGGCGGGGCCAACGTCCTGACTTTC. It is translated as CAISGTGGANVLTF.

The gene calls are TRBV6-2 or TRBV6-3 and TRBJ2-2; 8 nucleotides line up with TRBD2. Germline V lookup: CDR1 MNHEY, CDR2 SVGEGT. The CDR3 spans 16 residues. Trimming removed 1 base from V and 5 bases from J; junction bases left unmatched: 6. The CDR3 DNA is TGTGCCAGCAGTTACTGGGCGGGGGGCAGAACCGGGGAGCTGTTTTTT. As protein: CASSYWAGGRTGELFF.

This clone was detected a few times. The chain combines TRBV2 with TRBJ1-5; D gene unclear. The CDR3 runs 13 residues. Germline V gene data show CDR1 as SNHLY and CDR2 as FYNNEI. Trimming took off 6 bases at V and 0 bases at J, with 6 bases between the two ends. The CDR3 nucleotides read TGTGCCAGCAGGGCCTATAGCAATCAGCCCCAGCATTTT. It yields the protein CASRAYSNQPQHF.

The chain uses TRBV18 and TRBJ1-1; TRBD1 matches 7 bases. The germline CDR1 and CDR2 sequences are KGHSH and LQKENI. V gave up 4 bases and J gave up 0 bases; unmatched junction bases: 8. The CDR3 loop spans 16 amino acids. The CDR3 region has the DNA TGTGCCAGCTCACTCAGGGGGATTGGCGTGAACACTGAAGCTTTCTTT. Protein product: CASSLRGIGVNTEAFF.

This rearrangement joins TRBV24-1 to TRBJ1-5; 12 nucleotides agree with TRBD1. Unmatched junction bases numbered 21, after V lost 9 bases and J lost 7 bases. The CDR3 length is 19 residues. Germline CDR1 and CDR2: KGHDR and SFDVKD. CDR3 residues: CATWGDRGLRQATGQPQHF. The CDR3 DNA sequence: TGTGCCACCTGGGGGGACAGGGGGCTGAGGCAGGCTACGGGGCAGCCCCAGCATTTT.

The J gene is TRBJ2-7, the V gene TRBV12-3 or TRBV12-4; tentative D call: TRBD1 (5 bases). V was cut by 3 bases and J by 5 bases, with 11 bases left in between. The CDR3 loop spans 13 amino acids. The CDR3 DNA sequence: TGTGCCAGCAGTTTGCCAGGGATCCACGAGCAGTACTTC. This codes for CASSLPGIHEQYF.

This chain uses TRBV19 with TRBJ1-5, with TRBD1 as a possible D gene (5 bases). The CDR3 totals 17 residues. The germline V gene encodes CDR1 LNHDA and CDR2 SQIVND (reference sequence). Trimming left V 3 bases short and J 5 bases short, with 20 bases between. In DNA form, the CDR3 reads TGTGCCAGTAGTATTCCACGGGTAATGGCAGGGCATCAGCCCCAGCATTTT. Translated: CASSIPRVMAGHQPQHF.

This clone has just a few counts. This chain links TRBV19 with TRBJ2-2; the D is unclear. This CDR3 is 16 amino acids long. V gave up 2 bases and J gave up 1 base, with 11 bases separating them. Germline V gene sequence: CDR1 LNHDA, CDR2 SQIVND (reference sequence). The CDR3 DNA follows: TGTGCCAGTAGTATAATCCGGGTGCGGAACACCGGGGAGCTGTTTTTT. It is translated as CASSIIRVRNTGELFF.

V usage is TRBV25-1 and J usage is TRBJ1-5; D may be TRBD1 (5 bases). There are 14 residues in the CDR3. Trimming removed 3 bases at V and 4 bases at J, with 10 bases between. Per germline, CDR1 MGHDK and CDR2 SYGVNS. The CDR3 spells CASSDGTGNQPQHF. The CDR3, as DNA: TGTGCCAGCAGTGATGGGACGGGGAATCAGCCCCAGCATTTT.

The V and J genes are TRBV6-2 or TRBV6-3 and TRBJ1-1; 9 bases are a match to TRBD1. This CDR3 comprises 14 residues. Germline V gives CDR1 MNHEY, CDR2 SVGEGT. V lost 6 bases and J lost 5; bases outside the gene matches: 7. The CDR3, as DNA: TGTGCCAGCAGCCCGACAGGGGGAAGGACTGAAGCTTTCTTT. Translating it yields CASSPTGGRTEAFF.

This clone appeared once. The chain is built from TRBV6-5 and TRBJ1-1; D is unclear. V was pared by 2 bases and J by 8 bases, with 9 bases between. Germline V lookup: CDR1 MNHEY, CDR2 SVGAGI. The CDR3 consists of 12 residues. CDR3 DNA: TGTGCCAGCAGTTACAGTGGTAGGGAAGCTTTCTTT. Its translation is CASSYSGREAFF.

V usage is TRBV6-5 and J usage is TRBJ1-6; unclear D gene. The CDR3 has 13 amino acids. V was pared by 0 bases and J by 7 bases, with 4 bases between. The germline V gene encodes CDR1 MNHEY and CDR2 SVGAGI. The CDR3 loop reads CASSYSGNSPLHF. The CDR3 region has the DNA TGTGCCAGCAGTTACTCGGGGAATTCACCCCTCCACTTT.

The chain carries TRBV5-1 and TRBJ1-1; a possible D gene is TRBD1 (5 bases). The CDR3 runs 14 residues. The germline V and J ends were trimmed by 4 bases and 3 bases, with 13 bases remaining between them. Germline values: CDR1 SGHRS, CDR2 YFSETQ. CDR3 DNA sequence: TGCGCCAGCAGCCCGGGGGGTAGCTACACTGAAGCTTTCTTT. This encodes CASSPGGSYTEAFF.

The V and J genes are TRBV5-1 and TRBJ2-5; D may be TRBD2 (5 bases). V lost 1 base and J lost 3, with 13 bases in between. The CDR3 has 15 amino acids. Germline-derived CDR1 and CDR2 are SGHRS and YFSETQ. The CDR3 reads CASSLSSRAEETQYF. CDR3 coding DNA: TGCGCCAGCAGCTTGTCTAGCCGAGCCGAAGAGACCCAGTACTTC.

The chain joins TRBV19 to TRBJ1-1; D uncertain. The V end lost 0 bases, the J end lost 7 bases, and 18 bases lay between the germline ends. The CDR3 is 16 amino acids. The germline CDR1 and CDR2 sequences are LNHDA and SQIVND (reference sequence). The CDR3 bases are TGTGCCAGTAGTATAGATCGATTGTTGGGGAAGGATGAAGCTTTCTTT. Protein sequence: CASSIDRLLGKDEAFF.

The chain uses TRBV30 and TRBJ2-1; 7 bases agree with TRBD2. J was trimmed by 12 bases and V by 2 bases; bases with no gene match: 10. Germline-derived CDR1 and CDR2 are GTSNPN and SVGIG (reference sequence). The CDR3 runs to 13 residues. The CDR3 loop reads CAWSSWGGIGQFF. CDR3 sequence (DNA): TGTGCCTGGAGTTCTTGGGGGGGAATCGGGCAGTTCTTC.

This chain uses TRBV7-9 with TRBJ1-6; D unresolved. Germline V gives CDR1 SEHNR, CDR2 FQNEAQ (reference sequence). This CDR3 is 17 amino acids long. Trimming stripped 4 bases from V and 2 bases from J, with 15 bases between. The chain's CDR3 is CASSSATGVAYNSPLHF. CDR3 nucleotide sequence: TGTGCCAGCAGCTCCGCCACCGGGGTTGCCTATAATTCACCCCTCCACTTT.

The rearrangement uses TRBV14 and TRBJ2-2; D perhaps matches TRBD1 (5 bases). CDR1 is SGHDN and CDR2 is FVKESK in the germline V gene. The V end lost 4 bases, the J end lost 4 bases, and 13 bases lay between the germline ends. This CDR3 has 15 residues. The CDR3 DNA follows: TGTGCCAGCAGCCCGGTGGGGCGGTCCACCGGGGAGCTGTTTTTT. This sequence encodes CASSPVGRSTGELFF.

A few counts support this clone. The CDR3 region has the DNA TGTGCCAGCAGTCCCCTGGGCAGGGGGGGCAATCAGCCCCAGCATTTT. Amino acids: CASSPLGRGGNQPQHF. The chain couples TRBV28 to TRBJ1-5; 7 positions agree with TRBD1. The CDR3 is 16 amino acids. V trimming: 5 bases; J trimming: 2 bases; junction bases outside the gene matches: 9. Germline-derived CDR1 and CDR2 are MDHEN and SYDVKM. The full variable domain, its missing parts supplied by reference TRBV28 and TRBJ1-5, is DVKVTQSSRYLVKRTGEKVFLECVQDMDHENMFWYRQDPGLGLRLIYFSYDVKMKEKGDIPEGYSVSREKKERFSLILESASTNQTSMYLCASSPLGRGGNQPQHFGDGTRLSIL.

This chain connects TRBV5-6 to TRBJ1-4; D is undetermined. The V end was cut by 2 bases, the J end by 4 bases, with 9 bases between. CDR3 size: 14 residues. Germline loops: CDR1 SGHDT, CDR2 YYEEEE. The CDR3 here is CASSFAGVNEKLFF. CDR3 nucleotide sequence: TGTGCCAGCAGCTTCGCAGGCGTTAATGAAAAACTGTTTTTT. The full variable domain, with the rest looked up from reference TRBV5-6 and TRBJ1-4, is DAGVTQSPTHLIKTRGQQVTLRCSPKSGHDTVSWYQQALGQGPQFIFQYYEEEERQRGNFPDRFSGHQFPNYSSELNVNALLLGDSALYLCASSFAGVNEKLFFGSGTQLSVL.

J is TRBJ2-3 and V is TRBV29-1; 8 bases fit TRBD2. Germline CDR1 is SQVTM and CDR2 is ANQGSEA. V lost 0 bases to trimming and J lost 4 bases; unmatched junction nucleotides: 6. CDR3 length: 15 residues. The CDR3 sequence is CSVEEGGRLADTQYF. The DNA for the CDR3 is TGCAGCGTTGAAGAGGGCGGGAGGTTGGCAGATACGCAGTATTTT.

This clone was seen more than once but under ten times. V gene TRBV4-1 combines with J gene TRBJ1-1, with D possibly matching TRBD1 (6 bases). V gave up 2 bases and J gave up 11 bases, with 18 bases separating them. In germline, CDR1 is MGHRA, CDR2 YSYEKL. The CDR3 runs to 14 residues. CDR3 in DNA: TGCGCCAGCAGCCAAAGACTACAGGGCCTGTCGGCTTTCTTT. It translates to CASSQRLQGLSAFF.

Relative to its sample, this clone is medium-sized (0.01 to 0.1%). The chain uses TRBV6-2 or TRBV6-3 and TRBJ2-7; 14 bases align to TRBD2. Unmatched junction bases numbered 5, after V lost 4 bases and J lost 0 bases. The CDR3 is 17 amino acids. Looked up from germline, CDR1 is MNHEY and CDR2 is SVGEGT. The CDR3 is CASSSPGLAGASYEQYF. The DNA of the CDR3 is TGTGCCAGCAGTTCTCCGGGACTAGCGGGGGCCTCCTACGAGCAGTACTTC.